A single TCR beta chain is shown here with its context. Antigen specificity is unknown. These data belong to a study of cytomegalovirus exposure and HLA in healthy donors. Study-wide results and caveats: In a later analysis, DRB1 alleles had the most associated TCRs; HLA-C alleles the fewest.

It was with 60 Vbeta and 13 Jbeta primers that the PCR ran. Repertoires were generated with immunoSEQ multiplex PCR, while TCRdb's copy carries only in-frame clones and drops some. This listing includes around 44,000 clones. The V end lost 5 bases, the J end lost 2 bases, and 12 bases lay between the germline ends. CDR3 length: 14 residues. The V gene's germline CDR1 is MDHEN and CDR2 SYDVKM. The chain links TRBV28 to TRBJ1-1, with no clear D. This receptor was obtained from a male donor in good health and CMV-seropositive. Input material: PBMCs. The CDR3 DNA reads as TGTGCCAGCAGTGCCCCTCAGGTTAACACTGAAGCTTTCTTT. Translated, it gives CASSAPQVNTEAFF.